These T cell receptor beta chains were read from a single sample in a study of CD8 T cells in ankylosing spondylitis. TCRdb independently ran MiXCR on the 5' RACE reads; one entry per CDR3 protein. There are under 450,000 distinct CDR3 sequences in the sample; roughly 18% occur only once, and just over 1% lies in the top ten. Sample: blood, either unsorted or a sorted T cell fraction (not recorded which). Every receptor here comes from a male donor with ankylosing spondylitis. Each CDR3 is given with its conserved first and last residue. The order of the fields is V gene, clone size, D gene, J gene, CDR3 DNA, CDR3 protein. A D gene is named only where the DNA matches it firmly. Where a row states a size, it is once, few, many or the class of an expanded clone; other rows omit it.

TRBV6-1	few	TRBD1	TRBJ2-1	TGTGCCAGCAGCACCTCCGGGACAGGGTTGGTCAATGAGCAGTTCTTC	CASSTSGTGLVNEQFF
TRBV20-1	-	-	TRBJ1-3	TGCAGTGCCTCCCGGACGGACAGCTCTGGAAACACCATATATTTT	CSASRTDSSGNTIYF
TRBV6-5	-	TRBD1	TRBJ2-7	TGTGCCAGCAGTTACTCGGACAGGGGATCCTACGAGCAGTACTTC	CASSYSDRGSYEQYF
TRBV7-3	-	-	TRBJ2-2	TGTGCCAGCAGCTTATTCGCGACCGGGGAGCTGTTTTTT	CASSLFATGELFF
TRBV11-1	-	-	TRBJ2-1	TGTGCCAGCAGCTTAAAAGGGTTCTATATGGGGGGCGACTCCTACAATGAGCAGTTCTTC	CASSLKGFYMGGDSYNEQFF
TRBV20-1	-	TRBD1	TRBJ1-5	TGCAGTGCTACCCAGGACAGGACCCGCAATCAGCCCCAGCATTTT	CSATQDRTRNQPQHF
TRBV18	-	TRBD2	TRBJ2-1	TGTGCCAGCTCACCGGCAGTCGGGGTAGCGGGAGCTCTTGCGAATGAGCAGTTCTTC	CASSPAVGVAGALANEQFF
TRBV6-2/TRBV6-3	few	-	TRBJ2-5	TGTGCCAGCAGCTCTACGGGAGTGGGTGGGGAGACCCAGTACTTC	CASSSTGVGGETQYF
TRBV7-3	few	-	TRBJ1-6	TGTGCCAGCAGCCTTGGCCGATATTCACCCCTCCACTTT	CASSLGRYSPLHF
TRBV6-2/TRBV6-3	few	-	TRBJ2-2	TGTGCCAGCAGTCCCCAGGGATCCCACACCGGGGAGCTGTTTTTT	CASSPQGSHTGELFF
TRBV6-2/TRBV6-3	few	-	TRBJ2-4	TGTGCCAGCAGGGATTTGGACATTCAGTACTTC	CASRDLDIQYF
TRBV5-1	-	-	TRBJ2-3	TGCGCCAGCACCTTCTCCTCCCCCACAGATACGCAGTATTTT	CASTFSSPTDTQYF
TRBV20-1	-	-	TRBJ1-4	TGCAGTGCTAGAGACCTGAGAAATCCAACTAATGAAAAACTGTTTTTT	CSARDLRNPTNEKLFF
TRBV20-1	many	TRBD1	TRBJ2-7	TGCAGTGCTAGAGTTCGGACAGGCTCGTACGAGCAGTACTTC	CSARVRTGSYEQYF
TRBV4-1	many	-	TRBJ1-4	TGCGCCAGCAGCCAGGGGAATCATGCAACTAATGAAAAACTGTTTTTT	CASSQGNHATNEKLFF
TRBV24-1	few	-	TRBJ2-1	TGTGCCACCAGTGACCCGAGACAGGAGCAGTTCTTC	CATSDPRQEQFF
TRBV7-9	few	-	TRBJ1-1	TGTGCCAGCAGCTTAGAACAGGGCCAGGGTGCTTTCTTT	CASSLEQGQGAFF